The rows below give T cell receptor beta chains drawn from one sample of a study of shared clonotypes between healthy human individuals. The assay was immunoSEQ multiplex PCR, and TCRdb's table has in-frame clones only and misses some. The repertoire consists of roughly 2.1 million clones, with approximately 94% occurring once and the leading ten covering more than 1.5%. The sample comprised naive CD8+ T cells from PBMCs. The receptors stem from a man younger than 30 in good health. Some clones in this sample may be carry-over from other donors' samples. CDR3s include the opening cysteine and the closing phenylalanine or tryptophan. The D gene is left open where the match is weak. Rows give clone size only sometimes, using once, few, many, or a class for an expanded clone.

J gene: TRBJ2-7; V gene: TRBV7-9; D gene: TRBD1; clone size: NA; CDR3 DNA: TGTGCCAGCAGCACCAACAGGGGCTCTCGGCGTTACGAGCAGTACTTC; CDR3 protein: CASSTNRGSRRYEQYF
J gene: TRBJ2-1; V gene: TRBV5-1; D gene: NA; clone size: NA; CDR3 DNA: TGCGCCAGCAGCTTGGCCGGCCCGTCGAATGAGCAGTTCTTC; CDR3 protein: CASSLAGPSNEQFF
J gene: TRBJ2-1; V gene: TRBV11-3; D gene: TRBD1; clone size: NA; CDR3 DNA: TGTGCCAGCAGCCCCATGACAGGGGTAGGGGACAATGAGCAGTTCTTC; CDR3 protein: CASSPMTGVGDNEQFF
J gene: TRBJ2-1; V gene: TRBV10-3; D gene: TRBD2; clone size: NA; CDR3 DNA: TGTGCCATCAGTGACTTACTAGCGGGAGGGACCTCCTACAATGAGCAGTTCTTC; CDR3 protein: CAISDLLAGGTSYNEQFF
J gene: TRBJ2-1; V gene: TRBV11-2; D gene: NA; clone size: NA; CDR3 DNA: TGTGCCAGCAGCTTAGCCAGAAATTACAATGAGCAGTTCTTC; CDR3 protein: CASSLARNYNEQFF
J gene: TRBJ2-7; V gene: TRBV27; D gene: NA; clone size: NA; CDR3 DNA: TGTGCCAGCAGTTTAGAGGGCACTACCTACGAGCAGTACTTC; CDR3 protein: CASSLEGTTYEQYF
J gene: TRBJ2-2; V gene: TRBV19; D gene: NA; clone size: once; CDR3 DNA: TGTGCCAGTAGTATCGGGGGCGCCGGGGAGCTGTTTTTT; CDR3 protein: CASSIGGAGELFF
J gene: TRBJ1-5; V gene: TRBV11-2; D gene: TRBD1; clone size: NA; CDR3 DNA: TGTGCCAGCAGTTACCACAGACAGGGAAAGATGAGCAATCAGCCCCAGCATTTT; CDR3 protein: CASSYHRQGKMSNQPQHF
J gene: TRBJ2-2; V gene: TRBV7-9; D gene: NA; clone size: NA; CDR3 DNA: TGTGCCAGCAGCCCACAAACCCCCGTTCGAGTCACCGGGGAGCTGTTTTTT; CDR3 protein: CASSPQTPVRVTGELFF
J gene: TRBJ2-7; V gene: TRBV27; D gene: NA; clone size: NA; CDR3 DNA: TGTGCCAGCAGTTCCCTAGGGGGTAGCGGACCCTACGAGCAGTACTTC; CDR3 protein: CASSSLGGSGPYEQYF